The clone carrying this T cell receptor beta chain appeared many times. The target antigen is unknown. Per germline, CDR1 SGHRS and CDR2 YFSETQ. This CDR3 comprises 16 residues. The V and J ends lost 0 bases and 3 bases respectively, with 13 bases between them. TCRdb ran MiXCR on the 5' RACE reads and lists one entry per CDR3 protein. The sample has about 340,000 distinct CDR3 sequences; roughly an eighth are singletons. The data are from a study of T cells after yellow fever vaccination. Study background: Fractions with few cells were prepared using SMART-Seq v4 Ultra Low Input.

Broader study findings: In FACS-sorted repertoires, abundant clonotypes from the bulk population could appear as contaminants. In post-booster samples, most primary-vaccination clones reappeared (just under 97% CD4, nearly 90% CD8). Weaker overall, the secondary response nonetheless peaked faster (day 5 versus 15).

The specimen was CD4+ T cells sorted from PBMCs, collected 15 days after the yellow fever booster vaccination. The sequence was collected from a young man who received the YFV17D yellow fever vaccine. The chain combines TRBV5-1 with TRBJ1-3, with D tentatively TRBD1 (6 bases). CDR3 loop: CASSLGQELSGNTIYF. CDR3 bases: TGCGCCAGCAGCTTGGGACAGGAGCTAAGTGGAAACACCATATATTTT.